This T cell receptor beta chain was recovered during a study of CD8 T cells in Susac syndrome (dated by TCRdb to between 2018 and 2020). About the investigation overall: Repertoire sequencing was used to test whether CD8+ T cell activation and differentiation in Susac syndrome was antigen driven. The clonality of the CD8+ T cell repertoire was compared across over 10 healthy donors, roughly 14 Susac syndrome patients and under 18 multiple sclerosis patients.

Peripheral blood CD8+ and CD4+ T cells from healthy donors, Susac syndrome patients and multiple sclerosis patients were profiled by high-throughput TCR beta sequencing. The multiple sclerosis controls were treatment-naive patients whose relapsing-remitting disease, either stable or active, fulfilled the revised McDonald criteria. Bulk CD8+ and CD4+ T cells were purified by magnetic negative isolation, whereas CD8+ TEMRA cells were enriched by FACS. Blood was collected in EDTA tubes and processed within 24 hours, with PBMCs isolated through density gradient centrifugation. PBMCs intended for TCR sequencing were cryopreserved in liquid nitrogen and thawed later in a water bath at 37 degrees C. The sorted or isolated CD4+, CD8+ and CD8+ TEMRA cells reached a purity of at least 90%. RNA was extracted with the RNeasy kit and roughly 0.45 to 1 ug was reverse transcribed using random hexamers. TCR beta CDR3 regions were amplified with the immunoSEQ multiplex PCR assay covering 54 Vbeta and 13 Jbeta segments. To correct PCR amplification bias, a synthetic template baseline was used for both primer optimization and computational correction. The paper's data handling went like this. Reads were assigned to V, D and J genes according to IMGT and analyzed in immunoSEQ Analyzer, with only productive sequences retained. To calculate clonality, Shannon entropy was normalized by log2 of the number of productive unique sequences and then subtracted from one. For each patient and control, public and private clones were evaluated within the 100 most prevalent clones. Susac-specific clones were defined as absent from healthy and MS cohorts, 800 to 1,200 published viral clones and other ImmuneACCESS disease sequences. TCRdb reprocessed the public reads (quality trimming at Q25 with fastp, clone calling with MiXCR) and kept in-frame beta chains. Each CDR3 protein appears once, grouped with its most common genes and DNA. TCRdb's processing, not the authors', yielded these V and J calls. The sample table shows approximately 130,000 distinct CDR3 sequences, and around 90% are seen once. Approximately 0.24% of the sample comes from the top ten.

On this clonotype itself: No antigen is known for it. Base qualities were left out, and no much larger clone turns up one base away.

Overall study outcomes, separate from this receptor: The number of individuals in the TCR sequencing and HLA analysis was acknowledged as relatively small.

Inclusive of the bounding cysteine and phenylalanine, the CDR3 is 15 residues long. Of all the DNA, just the CDR3 is kept, 45 bases in frame from base 1. V is trimmed back by 2 bases and J by 1 base, and the junction contains 3 bases that no gene match accounts for. Based on the germline V gene (reference sequence), the CDR1 and CDR2 sequences are LGHDT and YNNKEL. This chain is built from TRBV3-1 and TRBJ2-7; the central 9 bases match TRBD2. The clonotype comes from a human donor with multiple sclerosis. Sequenced material: CD8+ T cells from PBMCs. This receptor carries the CDR3 CASSQPSGVSYEQYF. DNA sequence: TGTGCCAGCAGCCAACCTAGCGGGGTTTCCTACGAGCAGTACTTC.